The following is a TCR beta chain sequence with its context. The target antigen is unknown. Then a second PCR, running roughly 7 to 11 cycles, was carried out with a sample-barcoded 5' primer and a J-beta primer mix. TCRdb called the 5' RACE reads again in MiXCR, with one record for every CDR3 protein. The table records about 1.5 million distinct CDR3 sequences, around two fifths of them present only once. Total RNA extraction produced at least 5.5 micrograms (per sample) for the study. The sample comes from a study of blood T cells in healthy people across ages. Broader study findings: While age rose, TCR beta diversity per million T cells dropped in a roughly linear way. Both higher diversity and more naive CD4+ cells marked long-lived donors when set against aged donors.

CDR1 SQVTM and CDR2 ANQGSEA come from the germline V gene. The CDR3 consists of 14 residues. Trimming removed 8 bases at V and 7 bases at J, with 21 bases between. The source is a woman between 18 and 29 years old in good health. The sequencing sample was made of blood. This chain uses TRBV29-1 with TRBJ2-1; D gene ambiguous. The CDR3 sequence is CSTIIRKRLNEQFF. CDR3 coding DNA: TGCAGCACCATTATCCGAAAGAGGTTAAATGAGCAGTTCTTC.